Listed below are T cell receptor beta chains from one sample, sequenced in a study of identical twins. TCRdb re-analysed the 5' RACE reads in MiXCR, keeping a single row per CDR3 protein. The sample contains 1.5 million to 2 million distinct CDR3 sequences, roughly a third of which appear only once. Sequencing used cord blood. These receptors came from a newborn girl in good health. Each CDR3 is given with its conserved first and last residue. D genes are given only for firm matches. Clone sizes are given selectively: once, few, many, or a class where the clone is expanded.

j_call,v_call,d_call,clone_size,cdr3_aa,cdr3_nt
TRBJ2-3,TRBV12-5,TRBD2,few,CASGLNIPLFPSGEAGSDTQYF,TGTGCTAGTGGTTTGAATATCCCCCTATTCCCTAGCGGGGAGGCAGGTTCTGATACGCAGTATTTT
TRBJ1-5,TRBV25-1,.,.,CASSEAIHMEQPQHF,TGTGCCAGCAGTGAAGCAATACACATGGAGCAGCCCCAGCATTTT
TRBJ2-3,TRBV7-2,.,.,CASSLWRETDTQYF,TGTGCCAGCAGCTTATGGAGGGAAACAGATACGCAGTATTTT
TRBJ2-4,TRBV12-3/TRBV12-4,.,.,CASSWIELVKNIQYF,TGTGCCAGCAGTTGGATCGAACTAGTCAAAAACATTCAGTACTTC
TRBJ2-7,TRBV20-1,TRBD2,few,CSARGFSGTSSYEQYF,TGCAGTGCTAGAGGATTTAGCGGGACGAGCTCCTACGAGCAGTACTTC
TRBJ2-7,TRBV18,.,few,CACKPSGPSNEQYF,TGTGCCTGCAAGCCGAGCGGGCCCTCGAACGAGCAGTACTTC
TRBJ1-6,TRBV6-6,.,.,CASSYTPGQMVALHF,TGTGCCAGCAGTTACACCCCGGGACAAATGGTTGCCCTCCACTTT
TRBJ2-7,TRBV7-2,.,few,CASSLEGLSSYEQYF,TGTGCCAGCAGCTTAGAGGGACTTAGCTCCTACGAGCAGTACTTC
TRBJ2-7,TRBV4-2,.,many,CASSQYRDRDYEQYF,TGTGCCAGCAGCCAGTACCGGGACCGCGACTACGAGCAGTACTTC
TRBJ2-3,TRBV6-6,.,.,CASSPPMGTTDTQYF,TGTGCCAGCAGCCCACCCATGGGGACAACAGATACGCAGTATTTT
TRBJ2-3,TRBV2,.,.,CASSEQGGSTDTQYF,TGTGCCAGCAGTGAACAGGGGGGGAGCACAGATACGCAGTATTTT
TRBJ1-5,TRBV10-3,TRBD1,many,CAISESPRGNQPQHF,TGTGCCATCAGTGAGTCTCCCAGGGGGAATCAGCCCCAGCATTTT
TRBJ2-7,TRBV9,TRBD1,.,CASSPGAGTGFYEQYF,TGTGCCAGCAGCCCCGGGGCGGGGACAGGGTTTTACGAGCAGTACTTC